Following are 4 T cell receptor beta chains from one sample sequenced in a study of blood T cell repertoires in COVID-19. Sequencing used immunoSEQ multiplex PCR; TCRdb keeps in-frame clones, though not all of them. The data hold 150,000 to 200,000 clones, with roughly 91% observed a single time. Sequencing was done on a sample of peripheral blood. These receptors came from a man younger than 35 with acute or convalescent COVID-19.

This clone came up once. The V and J genes are TRBV27 and TRBJ2-7, with 8 bases matching TRBD1. V lost 11 bases to trimming and J lost 4 bases; unmatched junction nucleotides: 7. Germline lookup yields CDR1 MNHEY and CDR2 SMNVEV (reference sequence). The length of the CDR3 is 12 residues. For the CDR3, the DNA is TGTGCCTCGGGGCAGGGGGCGTACGAGCAGTACTTC. Encoded protein: CASGQGAYEQYF.

The V call is TRBV5-1, the J call TRBJ1-1; D is unresolved. V shed 3 bases and J shed 6 bases, with 12 bases lying between them. CDR1 is SGHRS and CDR2 is YFSETQ in the germline V gene. There are 13 residues in the CDR3. The CDR3, as DNA: TGCGCCAGCAGCTCTTCCCCCGGGGCTGAAGCTTTCTTT. Amino acids: CASSSSPGAEAFF.

The CDR3 DNA follows: TGTGCCAGCAGCTCCCTGGGGAGGAACTACGAGCAGTACTTC. This encodes CASSSLGRNYEQYF. The genes are TRBV11-2 and TRBJ2-7; a possible D gene is TRBD2 (6 bases). The germline V gene encodes CDR1 SGHAT and CDR2 FQNNGV. The germline V and J ends were trimmed by 4 bases and 3 bases, with 13 bases remaining between them. The CDR3 runs 14 residues.

This clone has more than one count but fewer than ten. V usage is TRBV30 and J usage is TRBJ1-2; no definite D call. With 4 bases removed from V and 6 bases from J, the gap between germline ends came to 12 bases. CDR1 is GTSNPN and CDR2 is SVGIG in the germline V gene (reference sequence). The CDR3 consists of 12 residues. CDR3 coding DNA: TGTGCCTGGACGTCCGGGTCTCATGGCTACACCTTC. It codes for CAWTSGSHGYTF. The variable domain in full, completed from reference TRBV30 and TRBJ1-2, reads SQTIHQWPATLVQPVGSPLSLECTVEGTSNPNLYWYRQAAGRGLQLLFYSVGIGQISSEVPQNLSASRPQDRQFILSSKKLLLSDSGFYLCAWTSGSHGYTFGSGTRLTVV.